The clone carrying this TCR beta chain showed up just a few times. Germline lookup yields CDR1 WNHNN and CDR2 SYGVQD (reference sequence). V shed 4 bases and J 6 bases; nucleotides not matched to a gene: 1. This CDR3 region has 13 residues. Study processing details: From reference gene primer amplification, estimates of nucleated cell counts were derived. Method: immunoSEQ multiplex PCR; TCRdb's copy keeps in-frame clones and lacks some. The V and J calls and the clone size are those of that table, but D and trimming were determined from the DNA. The sample has around 200,000 clones; around 88% are singletons. These data originate in a study of blood T cell repertoires in COVID-19. Study as a whole: There were acute and convalescent COVID-19 samples, and they came from the United States, Italy and Spain. PBMCs, B-cell-depleted T cells, or T cells provided the cDNA or gDNA that made up the material.

The TCR sequence derives from a woman aged 45 to 65 with acute or convalescent COVID-19. Sequenced: peripheral blood. This chain uses TRBV10-1 with TRBJ1-2, with TRBD1 identical over 11 bases. CDR3 in amino acids: CASSAGQGDGYTF. The DNA for the CDR3 is TGCGCCAGCAGTGCGGGACAGGGGGATGGCTACACCTTC.